This TCR beta chain originates from a study of blood T cell repertoires in COVID-19. Sequencing was performed with immunoSEQ multiplex PCR; in TCRdb, only in-frame clones are kept and a portion is missing. The sample gives approximately 150,000 clones, roughly nine tenths of which show up once; 1.5% to 2% is in the top ten. Germline V gene data show CDR1 as SGHAT and CDR2 as FQNNGV. There are 17 residues in the CDR3. Trimming pared 4 bases from V and 0 bases from J, leaving 18 bases between. The TCR comes from a human donor in a cohort sampled during active COVID-19. The gene calls are TRBV11-2 and TRBJ2-5; tentative D call: TRBD2 (6 bases). Material for sequencing was peripheral blood. The chain's CDR3 is CASSSGVTASDQETQYF. CDR3 in DNA: TGTGCCAGCAGCTCGGGGGTAACAGCGAGCGACCAAGAGACCCAGTACTTC.